A single sample gave rise to the 6 T cell receptor beta chains below, sequenced in a study of shared clonotypes between healthy human individuals. The naive CD8 population came from CD45RO-negative cells selected for CCR7, without terminally differentiated effector memory CD45RA+ cells. Clones were sequenced by immunoSEQ multiplex PCR, and TCRdb holds only the in-frame ones, with some missing. The sample consists of more than 500,000 clones, 95% of them appearing once. Sequenced: naive CD8+ T cells sorted from blood. These receptors originate from a woman in her thirties in good health.

As regards this clone: The sample carries other DNA sequences with the same CDR3. The CDR3 protein is CASSPGQGLNTEAFF. The CDR3 DNA reads as TGTGCCAGCAGCCCCGGACAGGGGTTGAACACTGAAGCTTTCTTT. V gene TRBV7-9 combines with J gene TRBJ1-1, with 9 bases fitting TRBD1. Germline V CDR1 and CDR2: SEHNR, FQNEAQ (reference sequence). V lost 5 bases and J lost 0; bases outside the gene matches: 4. The length of the CDR3 is 15 residues.

The table lists this clone with a count of one. This chain uses TRBV18 with TRBJ2-1; TRBD2 aligns across 10 bases. The germline V gene encodes CDR1 KGHSH and CDR2 LQKENI. The CDR3 loop spans 15 amino acids. V lost 2 bases and J lost 8; bases outside the gene matches: 6. The CDR3 spells CASSPEREGHDEQFF. The CDR3 DNA follows: TGTGCCAGCTCACCAGAGCGGGAGGGCCATGATGAGCAGTTCTTC.

The V gene is TRBV19, the J gene TRBJ2-5; D ambiguous. Between the trimmed V and J ends, which lost 1 base and 4 bases, there was a span of 13 bases. Germline CDR1 is LNHDA and CDR2 is SQIVND (reference sequence). The CDR3 is 15 amino acids. CDR3 DNA: TGTGCCAGTAGTATAGCCCCGTACAGCGCAGAGACCCAGTACTTC. Its protein is CASSIAPYSAETQYF.

The chain couples TRBV5-6 to TRBJ2-1; D call uncertain. Germline values: CDR1 SGHDT, CDR2 YYEEEE. The V gene lost 1 base and the J gene lost 7 bases, with 6 bases spanning the gap. The CDR3 is 12 residues long. The CDR3 loop is CASSLMANEQFF. CDR3 nucleotides: TGTGCCAGCAGCTTGATGGCGAATGAGCAGTTCTTC.

The rearrangement joins TRBV7-8 to TRBJ2-1, with 8 bases that match TRBD2. Germline lookup yields CDR1 SGHVS and CDR2 FQNEAQ. This CDR3 region has 15 residues. V was clipped by 4 bases and J by 0 bases; unmatched bases: 2. The CDR3 sequence: CASSWAGGSYNEQFF. CDR3 nucleotides: TGTGCCAGCAGCTGGGCGGGAGGCTCCTACAATGAGCAGTTCTTC.

DNA of the CDR3: TGCGCCAGCAGCCAAGGCGACGGCTCGAACACTGAAGCTTTCTTT. Its protein is CASSQGDGSNTEAFF. The V and J genes are TRBV4-1 and TRBJ1-1; D unclear. The CDR3 sequence is 15 residues long. V shed 1 base and J shed 1 base, with 10 bases lying between them. In germline, CDR1 is MGHRA, CDR2 YSYEKL.